This TCR beta chain was recorded in a study of response to subunit inactivated influenza vaccine (dated by TCRdb to about 2018). Regarding the research as a whole: The study used deep quantitative T cell receptor repertoire profiling to track responses to a trivalent subunit inactivated influenza vaccine. What the study reported, not specific to this receptor: According to the authors, only a limited number of new T cells may be recruited by each seasonal influenza vaccination.

Receptor libraries were prepared by RT-PCR. TCRdb lists the instrument as Illumina HiSeq 2500. Using fastp trimming at Q25 and MiXCR clonotype assembly, TCRdb reanalyzed the public sequencing data and kept in-frame beta chains. Rows are combined by CDR3 protein, so each entry shows the most common genes and DNA. The sample profile shows approximately 480,000 distinct CDR3 sequences; about 10% of them were found once. Of the sample, about an eighth falls within the top ten clones. Points on this clonotype: This clone's antigen is unknown. No base-level quality is on record; no much larger clone is a single base apart.

V loses 0 bases of germline sequence and J loses 9 bases, and the interval between the two ends is 18 bases. From a lookup of the germline V gene (reference sequence), CDR1 and CDR2 are LGHDT and YNNKEL. The CDR3 goes from the cysteine to the phenylalanine over 16 residues. Kept here is only the CDR3 DNA, which spans 48 bases and is read in frame from base 1. The label giving this sample's time point can be read as: approximately 40 days after influenza vaccine administration. The rearranged chain carries TRBV3-1 and TRBJ2-1; a tentative D call is TRBD1 (5 bases match). The input for sequencing was PBMCs from blood, taken around seven weeks after vaccination. This clonotype originated in a middle-aged man who received an inactivated influenza vaccine. Donor details come from another sample of the same person, matched by shared clones. The CDR3 loop reads CASSQEGLPKGIEQFF. The nucleotide sequence reads as follows: TGTGCCAGCAGCCAAGAGGGCCTTCCCAAGGGGATTGAGCAGTTCTTC.